This T cell receptor (beta chain) was sequenced during a study of shared clonotypes between healthy human individuals. General study findings and limits: Of the naive CD4 clonotypes, around 4.9% were shared across a handful of donors.

CDR1 MNHEY and CDR2 SMNVEV come from the germline V gene (reference sequence). Trimming pared 4 bases from V and 9 bases from J, leaving 13 bases between. The CDR3 contains 13 residues. Clones were read by immunoSEQ multiplex PCR, and TCRdb kept only the in-frame ones, dropping some. Seen here are approximately 530,000 clones, about 96% observed once, and the top ten hold 0.05% to 0.08%. This clone was seen a handful of times. Its antigen is unknown. This sequence originates from a woman between 25 and 40 years old in good health. The specimen sequenced was naive CD4+ T cells sorted from blood. Specified subset: CD45RA+ positively selected. The genes are TRBV27 and TRBJ2-4; D possibly uses TRBD1 or TRBD2 (6 bases each). CDR3: CASSWRGSGIQYF. Here the CDR3 DNA reads TGTGCCAGCAGTTGGAGGGGGTCCGGCATTCAGTACTTC.